This TCR beta chain emerged from a study of early T cells in non-severe SARS-CoV-2 infection. Notes on the study in general: Sequences matched to VDJdb favored anti-spike CD8 responses, while private and CD4 specificities were missed.

This clonotype turned up a few times. What it recognizes is unknown. A single record per CDR3 protein comes from TCRdb applying MiXCR to the 5' RACE reads. The sample holds approximately 60,000 distinct CDR3 sequences; roughly an eighth are singletons and the top ten take about 1.4%. The CDR3 is 14 residues long. CDR1 and CDR2 from the germline V gene are SGHTA and FQGNSA. V gave up 5 bases and J gave up 4 bases; unmatched junction bases: 3. Sequencing was done on a sample of whole blood. The chain employs TRBV7-2 and TRBJ2-1, with 9 nucleotides matching TRBD2. The sequence was collected from an adult who was a healthcare worker with PCR-confirmed SARS-CoV-2 infection or an uninfected control (not recorded which). CDR3: CASSMTSGYNEQFF. CDR3 sequence (DNA): TGTGCCAGCAGCATGACTAGCGGATACAATGAGCAGTTCTTC.